This TCR beta chain is drawn from a study of T cells after yellow fever vaccination. General study findings and limits: Abundant bulk-population clonotypes could contaminate the FACS-sorted repertoires.

TCRdb re-analysed the 5' RACE reads in MiXCR, keeping a single row per CDR3 protein. The sample holds 500,000 to 650,000 distinct CDR3 sequences, about 14% seen once. To note about this clonotype: Its antigen is still unknown.

Material: PBMCs, obtained on the day of the yellow fever booster vaccination. This TCR came from a man in his thirties or forties who received the YFV17D yellow fever vaccine.

CDR3 sequence (DNA): TGTGCCAGCAGCTTATTACAGGGAATCCACAATGAGCAGTTCTTC. Translated: CASSLLQGIHNEQFF. The rearrangement joins TRBV7-6 to TRBJ2-1; tentatively, D is TRBD1 (6 bases). This CDR3 has 15 amino acids. Trimming took 2 bases from V and 5 from J, leaving 13 bases between them. Germline CDR1 and CDR2: SGHVS and FNYEAQ.